The 21 T cell receptor beta chains given below trace back to one sample, sequenced in a study of CD8 T cell repertoires and HIV-1 epitope variants (dated by TCRdb to the early 2020s). Library preparation used the immunoSEQ multiplex PCR assay. TCRdb took this table from immuneACCESS and kept in-frame rearrangements with V and J called. Such tables lack part of the clones; where checked against another copy, unresolved V genes explain under half of the gap, and the rest is unexplained. For this sample there are approximately 5,000 clones; about 66% appear just once. Approximately 42% of the sample rests with the top ten. Their antigens remain unidentified. Material: cultured CD8+ T cells derived from PBMCs. The receptors were gathered from a male donor with HIV.

This clone was seen a handful of times. This chain uses TRBV29-1 with TRBJ1-3; D call uncertain. The germline V and J ends were trimmed by 3 bases and 4 bases, with 4 bases remaining between them. The germline CDR1 and CDR2 sequences are SQVTM and ANQGSEA. This CDR3 is built from 11 residues. The CDR3 here is CSVEAGNTIYF. The CDR3 region has the DNA TGCAGCGTTGAGGCGGGAAACACCATATATTTT.

In this sample, this clone turned up a few times. The chain uses TRBV28 and TRBJ2-7; D is uncertain. Trimming left V 5 bases short and J 0 bases short, with 11 bases between. This CDR3 has 14 residues. Germline-derived CDR1 and CDR2 are MDHEN and SYDVKM. CDR3 coding DNA: TGTGCCAGCAGTCTTCTCTTGATCTCCTACGAGCAGTACTTC. Its translation is CASSLLLISYEQYF. Together with reference TRBV28 and TRBJ2-7, the CDR3 gives the full variable domain: DVKVTQSSRYLVKRTGEKVFLECVQDMDHENMFWYRQDPGLGLRLIYFSYDVKMKEKGDIPEGYSVSREKKERFSLILESASTNQTSMYLCASSLLLISYEQYFGPGTRLTVT.

The chain uses TRBV5-4 and TRBJ2-7; 8 bases line up with TRBD2. V shed 0 bases and J 5 bases; nucleotides not matched to a gene: 4. The CDR3 is 14 amino acids. CDR1 is SGHNT, CDR2 YYREEE, per germline (reference sequence). The CDR3 is CASSLGGGNNEQYF. DNA for the CDR3: TGTGCCAGCAGCTTGGGCGGGGGGAACAACGAGCAGTACTTC. Full variable domain (rest looked up from reference TRBV5-4 and TRBJ2-7): ETGVTQSPTHLIKTRGQQVTLRCSSQSGHNTVSWYQQALGQGPQFIFQYYREEENGRGNFPPRFSGLQFPNYSSELNVNALELDDSALYLCASSLGGGNNEQYFGPGTRLTVT.

The V gene is TRBV4-1, the J gene TRBJ2-7; perhaps TRBD1 as D (5 bases). Trimming pared 0 bases from V and 2 bases from J, leaving 14 bases between. This CDR3 comprises 16 residues. CDR1 is MGHRA and CDR2 is YSYEKL in the germline V gene. CDR3 sequence (DNA): TGCGCCAGCAGCCAAGATCCCGCAGGGATGACCTACGAGCAGTACTTC. Its translation: CASSQDPAGMTYEQYF.

The V call is TRBV2, the J call TRBJ1-3; possibly TRBD1 for D (5 bases). Germline CDR1 is SNHLY and CDR2 is FYNNEI. CDR3 length: 13 residues. Trimming took 6 bases from V and 0 from J, leaving 6 bases between them. CDR3 in DNA: TGTGCCAGCAGGGACAACTCTGGAAACACCATATATTTT. The encoded protein is CASRDNSGNTIYF.

The genes are TRBV6-5 and TRBJ1-4; tentative D call: TRBD1 (6 bases). The CDR3 contains 15 residues. Germline V gene data show CDR1 as MNHEY and CDR2 as SVGAGI. The germline V and J ends were trimmed by 5 bases and 3 bases, with 13 bases remaining between them. The CDR3 region has the DNA TGTGCCAGCAGTCCTCAGGGGTGGGCTAATGAAAAACTGTTTTTT. The encoded protein is CASSPQGWANEKLFF.

The chain is built from TRBV5-1 and TRBJ2-2; D gene ambiguous. Germline V lookup: CDR1 SGHRS, CDR2 YFSETQ. The CDR3 contains 12 residues. The V end lost 2 bases, the J end lost 9 bases, and 8 bases lay between the germline ends. CDR3 DNA sequence: TGCGCCAGCAGCTTAGTAGACCGGGAGCTGTTTTTT. Protein sequence: CASSLVDRELFF.

The chain has TRBV2 and TRBJ2-1; either TRBD1 or TRBD2 may supply D (5 bases each). Germline assignment: CDR1 SNHLY and CDR2 FYNNEI. The V and J ends lost 9 bases and 2 bases respectively, with 11 bases between them. This CDR3 is 13 amino acids long. The CDR3 nucleotides are TGTGCCAGTACTTGGGACGCCTACAATGAGCAGTTCTTC. Its translation is CASTWDAYNEQFF.

The V call is TRBV9, the J call TRBJ1-6; D not resolved. V lost 0 bases and J lost 9, with 4 bases in between. Germline values: CDR1 SGDLS, CDR2 YYNGEE. The CDR3 consists of 12 residues. CDR3 amino acids: CASSVEGSPLHF. CDR3 bases: TGTGCCAGCAGCGTAGAGGGTTCACCCCTCCACTTT.

This clone was observed a handful of times. The V and J genes are TRBV28 and TRBJ2-3; 10 bases agree with TRBD1. The CDR3 contains 18 residues. Germline loops: CDR1 MDHEN, CDR2 SYDVKM. Trimming took 3 bases from V and 3 from J; bases not matched to a gene: 12. For the CDR3, the DNA is TGTGCCAGCAGTTTCACCTATTGGACAGGGGGGGAGACAGATACGCAGTATTTT. Translation gives CASSFTYWTGGETDTQYF.

V is TRBV7-9 and J is TRBJ2-7; D is uncertain. Germline CDR1 reads SEHNR; CDR2 reads FQNEAQ (reference sequence). The CDR3 loop spans 12 amino acids. V shed 3 bases and J shed 0 bases, with 3 bases lying between them. This CDR3 reads CASSFGSYEQYF. CDR3 bases: TGTGCCAGCAGCTTCGGCTCCTACGAGCAGTACTTC.

This clone was counted only a few times. The genes are TRBV27 and TRBJ1-1, with no clear D. The CDR3 is 11 residues long. Germline CDR1 reads MNHEY; CDR2 reads SMNVEV (reference sequence). Trimming stripped 2 bases from V and 5 bases from J, with 3 bases between. The CDR3 is CASSLGTEAFF. CDR3 DNA: TGTGCCAGCAGTTTAGGTACTGAAGCTTTCTTT.

J is TRBJ2-7 and V is TRBV28, with 12 positions matching TRBD2. CDR3 length: 16 amino acids. Germline lookup yields CDR1 MDHEN and CDR2 SYDVKM. J gave up 7 bases and V 2 bases, and 9 bases lay outside the gene matches. The DNA for the CDR3 is TGTGCCAGCAGTTTACTTCTAGCGGGGGGGCCCGGGGAGCAGTACTTC. The encoded protein is CASSLLLAGGPGEQYF.

CDR3 sequence (DNA): TGTGCCAGCAGCTTGGCGGGAGGCATAGAGACCCAGTACTTC. This codes for CASSLAGGIETQYF. This chain uses TRBV7-2 with TRBJ2-5; TRBD2 matches at 8 bases. V lost 3 bases to trimming and J lost 4 bases; unmatched junction nucleotides: 4. The CDR3 is 14 residues long. CDR1 and CDR2 from the germline V gene are SGHTA and FQGNSA.

The chain links TRBV15 to TRBJ2-7; 7 bases align to TRBD1. The germline V gene encodes CDR1 LNHNV and CDR2 YYDKDF (reference sequence). The CDR3 runs to 14 residues. With V trimmed by 2 bases and J by 3 bases, 4 bases remained unmatched. CDR3 loop: CATSRRQGYYEQYF. CDR3 sequence (DNA): TGTGCCACCAGCAGAAGACAGGGATACTACGAGCAGTACTTC.

V is TRBV9 and J is TRBJ1-1; 8 positions match TRBD1. CDR3 length: 16 residues. Per the germline V gene, CDR1 is SGDLS and CDR2 is YYNGEE. V was clipped by 0 bases and J by 2 bases; unmatched bases: 6. The CDR3: CASSVGAGGLNTEAFF. The CDR3 bases are TGTGCCAGCAGCGTAGGGGCAGGGGGCCTCAACACTGAAGCTTTCTTT.

This rearrangement joins TRBV19 to TRBJ1-1; D perhaps matches TRBD1 (6 bases). CDR1 is LNHDA and CDR2 is SQIVND in the germline V gene (reference sequence). The CDR3 is 13 amino acids. With 6 bases removed from V and 7 bases from J, the gap between germline ends came to 15 bases. The CDR3, as DNA: TGTGCCAGTAGCCCGAGGGGGACGGGTGAAGCTTTCTTT. Translated, it gives CASSPRGTGEAFF.

The CDR3 nucleotides read TGTGCCAGCAGTTTACTCACCACCGGACGGGACTCGAACATTCAGTACTTC. This translates into CASSLLTTGRDSNIQYF. This chain connects TRBV27 to TRBJ2-4, with a tentative D call TRBD2 (6 bases). The CDR3 has 17 amino acids. V was clipped by 2 bases and J by 7 bases, with 21 bases between them. Germline V gene lookup returns CDR1 MNHEY and CDR2 SMNVEV (reference sequence).

V usage is TRBV28 and J usage is TRBJ2-7; 7 positions agree with TRBD1. The ends lost 1 base at V and 3 bases at J; junction bases unmatched: 9. Germline loops: CDR1 MDHEN, CDR2 SYDVKM. There are 16 residues in the CDR3. DNA for the CDR3: TGTGCCAGCAGTTTATTTCGACAGGGCCCTCTCTACGAGCAGTACTTC. Translating gives CASSLFRQGPLYEQYF. The full variable domain, its missing parts supplied by reference TRBV28 and TRBJ2-7, is DVKVTQSSRYLVKRTGEKVFLECVQDMDHENMFWYRQDPGLGLRLIYFSYDVKMKEKGDIPEGYSVSREKKERFSLILESASTNQTSMYLCASSLFRQGPLYEQYFGPGTRLTVT.

The chain has TRBV29-1 and TRBJ2-3; D remains unclear. CDR3 length: 19 residues. Germline V gene lookup returns CDR1 SQVTM and CDR2 ANQGSEA. V was trimmed by 4 bases and J by 0 bases, leaving 26 bases between them. The DNA of the CDR3 is TGCAGCGTTGTTCTGTTCGCCCCCCCCTCCCTTTCTAGCACAGATACGCAGTATTTT. This translates into CSVVLFAPPSLSSTDTQYF.

This clone appeared a few times. The rearrangement links TRBV28 to TRBJ2-3; possible D gene TRBD2, 5 bases. Germline V gene sequence: CDR1 MDHEN, CDR2 SYDVKM. CDR3 length: 15 residues. V dropped 2 bases and J dropped 0 bases, with 9 bases sitting between them. The CDR3 nucleotides read TGTGCCAGCAGTTTAGGAGCGGTAAGCACAGATACGCAGTATTTT. Translating it yields CASSLGAVSTDTQYF.